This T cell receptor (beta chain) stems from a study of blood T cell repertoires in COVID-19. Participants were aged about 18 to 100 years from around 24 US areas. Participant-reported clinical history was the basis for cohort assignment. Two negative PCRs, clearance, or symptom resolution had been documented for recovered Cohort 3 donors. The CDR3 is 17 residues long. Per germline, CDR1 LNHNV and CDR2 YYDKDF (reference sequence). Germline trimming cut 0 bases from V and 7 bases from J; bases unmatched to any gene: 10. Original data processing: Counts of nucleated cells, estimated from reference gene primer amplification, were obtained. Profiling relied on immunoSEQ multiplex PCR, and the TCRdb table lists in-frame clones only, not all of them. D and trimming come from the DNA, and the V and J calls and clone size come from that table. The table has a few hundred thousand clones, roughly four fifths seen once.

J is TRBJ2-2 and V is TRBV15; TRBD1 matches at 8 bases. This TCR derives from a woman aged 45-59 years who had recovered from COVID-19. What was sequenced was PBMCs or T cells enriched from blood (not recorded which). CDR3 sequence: CATSRDGGQVLGGELFF. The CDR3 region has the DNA TGTGCCACCAGCAGAGACGGGGGACAGGTATTGGGCGGGGAGCTGTTTTTT.